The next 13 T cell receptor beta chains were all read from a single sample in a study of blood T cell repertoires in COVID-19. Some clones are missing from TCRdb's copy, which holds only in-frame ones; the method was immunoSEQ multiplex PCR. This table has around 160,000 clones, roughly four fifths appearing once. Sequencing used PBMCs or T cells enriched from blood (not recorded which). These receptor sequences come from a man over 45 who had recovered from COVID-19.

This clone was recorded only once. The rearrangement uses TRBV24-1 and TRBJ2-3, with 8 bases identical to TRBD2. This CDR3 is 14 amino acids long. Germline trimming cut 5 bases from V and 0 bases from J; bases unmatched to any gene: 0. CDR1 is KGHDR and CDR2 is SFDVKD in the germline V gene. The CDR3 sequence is CATSGGRSTDTQYF. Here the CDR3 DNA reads TGTGCCACCAGTGGCGGGAGGAGCACAGATACGCAGTATTTT.

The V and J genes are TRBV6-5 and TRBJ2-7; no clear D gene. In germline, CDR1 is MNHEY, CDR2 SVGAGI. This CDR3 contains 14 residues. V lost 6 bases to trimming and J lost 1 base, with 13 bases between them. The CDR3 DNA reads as TGTGCCAGCAGCCCCCGGTCGATGTCCTACGAGCAGTACTTC. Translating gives CASSPRSMSYEQYF.

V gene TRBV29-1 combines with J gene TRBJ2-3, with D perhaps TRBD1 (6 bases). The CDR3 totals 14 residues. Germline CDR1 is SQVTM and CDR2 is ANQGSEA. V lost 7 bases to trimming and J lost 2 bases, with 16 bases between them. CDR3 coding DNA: TGCAGCGCCCTCAGGGCAGGGGCCACAGATACGCAGTATTTT. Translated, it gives CSALRAGATDTQYF.

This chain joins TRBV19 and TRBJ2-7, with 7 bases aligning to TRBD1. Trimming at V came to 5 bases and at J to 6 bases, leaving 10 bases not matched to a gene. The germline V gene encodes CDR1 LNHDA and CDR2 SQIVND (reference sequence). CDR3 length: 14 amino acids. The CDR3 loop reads CASSPPGQRGEQYF. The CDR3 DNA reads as TGTGCCAGTAGTCCCCCGGGACAGCGTGGCGAGCAGTACTTC. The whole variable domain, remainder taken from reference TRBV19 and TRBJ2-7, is DGGITQSPKYLFRKEGQNVTLSCEQNLNHDAMYWYRQDPGQGLRLIYYSQIVNDFQKGDIAEGYSVSREKKESFPLTVTSAQKNPTAFYLCASSPPGQRGEQYFGPGTRLTVT.

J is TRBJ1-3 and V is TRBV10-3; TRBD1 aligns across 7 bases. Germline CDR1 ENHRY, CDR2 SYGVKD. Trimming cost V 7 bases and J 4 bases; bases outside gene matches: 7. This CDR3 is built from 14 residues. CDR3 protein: CAITTTGRGNTIYF. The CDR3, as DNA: TGTGCCATCACTACGACAGGGAGAGGAAACACCATATATTTT.

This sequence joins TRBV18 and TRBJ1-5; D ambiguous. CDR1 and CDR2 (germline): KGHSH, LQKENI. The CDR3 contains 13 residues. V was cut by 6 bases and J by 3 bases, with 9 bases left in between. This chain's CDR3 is CASSIQSNQPQHF. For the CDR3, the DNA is TGTGCCAGCTCTATCCAGTCCAATCAGCCCCAGCATTTT.

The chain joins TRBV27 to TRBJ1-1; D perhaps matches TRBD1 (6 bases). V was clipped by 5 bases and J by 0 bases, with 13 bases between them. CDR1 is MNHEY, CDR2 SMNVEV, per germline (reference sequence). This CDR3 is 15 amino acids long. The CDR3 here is CASSPIRQVNTEAFF. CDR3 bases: TGTGCCAGCAGTCCGATAAGACAGGTGAACACTGAAGCTTTCTTT.

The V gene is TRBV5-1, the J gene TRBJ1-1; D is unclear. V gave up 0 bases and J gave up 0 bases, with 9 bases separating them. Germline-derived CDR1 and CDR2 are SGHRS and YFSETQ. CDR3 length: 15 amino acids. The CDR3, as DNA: TGCGCCAGCAGCTTGGAGGGAGTAATGAACACTGAAGCTTTCTTT. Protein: CASSLEGVMNTEAFF.

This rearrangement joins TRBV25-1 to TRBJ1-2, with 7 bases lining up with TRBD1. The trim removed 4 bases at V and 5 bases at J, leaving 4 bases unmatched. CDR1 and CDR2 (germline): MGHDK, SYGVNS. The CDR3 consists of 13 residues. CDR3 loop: CASSVLRGYGYTF. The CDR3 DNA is TGTGCCAGCAGTGTACTCAGGGGGTATGGCTACACCTTC.

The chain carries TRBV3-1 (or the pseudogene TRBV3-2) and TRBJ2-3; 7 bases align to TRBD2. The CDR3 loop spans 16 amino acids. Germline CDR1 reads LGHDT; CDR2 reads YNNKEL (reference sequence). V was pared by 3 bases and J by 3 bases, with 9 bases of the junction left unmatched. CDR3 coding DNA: TGTGCCAGCAGCCACCGGACGCCGGGGGGAACAGATACGCAGTATTTT. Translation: CASSHRTPGGTDTQYF.

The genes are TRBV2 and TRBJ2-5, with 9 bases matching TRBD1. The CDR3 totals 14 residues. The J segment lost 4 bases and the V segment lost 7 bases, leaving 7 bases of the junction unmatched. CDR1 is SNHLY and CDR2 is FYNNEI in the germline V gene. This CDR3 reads CASNTGGLGETQYF. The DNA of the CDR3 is TGTGCCAGCAATACAGGGGGCTTAGGAGAGACCCAGTACTTC.

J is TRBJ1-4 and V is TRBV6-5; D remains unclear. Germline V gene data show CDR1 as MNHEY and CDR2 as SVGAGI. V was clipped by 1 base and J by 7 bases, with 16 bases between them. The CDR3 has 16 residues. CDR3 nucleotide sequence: TGTGCCAGCAGTTACTGGGTGGGCGCTCAAGGTGAAAAACTGTTTTTT. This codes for CASSYWVGAQGEKLFF.

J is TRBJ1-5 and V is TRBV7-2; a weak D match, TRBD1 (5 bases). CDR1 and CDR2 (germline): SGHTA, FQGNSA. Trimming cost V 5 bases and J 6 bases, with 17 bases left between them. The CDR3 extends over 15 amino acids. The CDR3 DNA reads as TGTGCCAGCAGCCTCGGACACCAGGGAATTCAGCCCCAGCATTTT. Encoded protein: CASSLGHQGIQPQHF. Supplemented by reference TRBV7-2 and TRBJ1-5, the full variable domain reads GAGVSQSPSNKVTEKGKDVELRCDPISGHTALYWYRQSLGQGLEFLIYFQGNSAPDKSGLPSDRFSAERTGGSVSTLTIQRTQQEDSAVYLCASSLGHQGIQPQHFGDGTRLSIL.